One sample yielded the 26 T cell receptor beta chains listed below, sequenced in a study of T cell responses to AZD1222 COVID-19 vaccine. Libraries were prepared by immunoSEQ multiplex PCR; TCRdb keeps only in-frame clonotypes and omits some of them. The profile covers around 180,000 clones, with 88% appearing a single time and approximately 0.49% taken by the ten largest. This sample comprised peripheral blood, obtained on day 0 of AZD1222 vaccination. These receptor sequences come from an adult in good health.

This sequence joins TRBV11-2 and TRBJ2-3; tentatively, D is TRBD2 (6 bases). Trimming took off 2 bases at V and 3 bases at J, with 9 bases between the two ends. This CDR3 comprises 14 residues. CDR1 and CDR2 (germline): SGHAT, FQNNGV. This CDR3 reads CASSLSGGTDTQYF. The CDR3 DNA is TGTGCCAGCAGCTTATCCGGAGGGACAGATACGCAGTATTTT.

This chain links TRBV3-1 (or the pseudogene TRBV3-2) with TRBJ1-2, with 10 bases matching TRBD1. Germline-derived CDR1 and CDR2 are LGHDT and YNNKEL (reference sequence). The J segment lost 4 bases and the V segment lost 0 bases, leaving 2 bases of the junction unmatched. The CDR3 spans 15 residues. The CDR3, as DNA: TGTGCCAGCAGCCAAGATCGGACAGGGGGCTATGGCTACACCTTC. It encodes CASSQDRTGGYGYTF.

The chain joins TRBV2 to TRBJ1-5; the D is unclear. Germline assignment: CDR1 SNHLY and CDR2 FYNNEI. Trimming took 4 bases from V and 0 from J, leaving 7 bases between them. The CDR3 runs 14 residues. CDR3: CASSGGHSNQPQHF. CDR3 nucleotides: TGTGCCAGCAGTGGCGGTCATAGCAATCAGCCCCAGCATTTT.

This rearrangement joins TRBV27 to TRBJ1-3, with D possibly TRBD1 on 5 matching bases. The CDR3 runs 14 residues. CDR1 MNHEY and CDR2 SMNVEV come from the germline V gene (reference sequence). Between the trimmed V and J ends, which lost 2 bases and 4 bases, there was a span of 9 bases. CDR3 sequence reads: CASSLRGEGNTIYF. CDR3 DNA sequence: TGTGCCAGCAGTTTAAGAGGGGAGGGAAACACCATATATTTT.

The V and J genes are TRBV4-2 and TRBJ2-5; 8 nucleotides match TRBD2. The V and J ends lost 7 bases and 4 bases, in that order; junction bases with no gene match: 8. Germline loops: CDR1 LGHNA, CDR2 YNFKEQ. The CDR3 totals 14 residues. The CDR3 here is CASNPGGARETQYF. The CDR3 bases are TGTGCCAGCAACCCGGGGGGGGCGAGAGAGACCCAGTACTTC.

The chain couples TRBV29-1 to TRBJ2-7, with D unresolved. Germline V gene data show CDR1 as SQVTM and CDR2 as ANQGSEA. The ends were cut back, 4 bases at V and 0 bases at J, with 13 bases in the middle. The CDR3 totals 14 residues. The CDR3 region is CSVGKAESSYEQYF. The CDR3 bases are TGCAGCGTTGGGAAGGCCGAGAGCTCCTACGAGCAGTACTTC.

This clone has a single count. The chain carries TRBV24-1 and TRBJ2-1, with D uncertain. Trimming pared 9 bases from V and 0 bases from J, leaving 11 bases between. Germline CDR1 reads KGHDR; CDR2 reads SFDVKD. The CDR3 totals 14 residues. The CDR3 protein is CATGAQSSYNEQFF. DNA for the CDR3: TGTGCCACCGGAGCCCAGAGCTCCTACAATGAGCAGTTCTTC.

V gene TRBV9 combines with J gene TRBJ2-7, with D perhaps matching TRBD1 or TRBD2 (5 bases each). The ends were cut back, 0 bases at V and 2 bases at J, with 9 bases in the middle. CDR1 and CDR2 from the germline V gene are SGDLS and YYNGEE. This CDR3 is built from 14 residues. The CDR3 here is CASSVGDGAYEQYF. DNA of the CDR3: TGTGCCAGCAGCGTAGGGGACGGGGCCTACGAGCAGTACTTC. Full variable domain (missing parts from reference TRBV9 and TRBJ2-7): DSGVTQTPKHLITATGQRVTLRCSPRSGDLSVYWYQQSLDQGLQFLIQYYNGEERAKGNILERFSAQQFPDLHSELNLSSLELGDSALYFCASSVGDGAYEQYFGPGTRLTVT.

The chain carries TRBV4-1 and TRBJ2-1; D gene ambiguous. The V gene's germline CDR1 is MGHRA and CDR2 YSYEKL. CDR3 length equals 15 residues. Trimming shortened V by 3 bases and J by 10 bases, and 19 bases separated the two germline ends. CDR3: CASSHPPGPPREQFF. CDR3 bases: TGCGCCAGCAGCCACCCTCCGGGCCCCCCGAGAGAGCAGTTCTTC.

This rearrangement joins TRBV11-2 to TRBJ1-5; D uncertain. The CDR3 is made up of 15 amino acids. CDR1 and CDR2 from the germline V gene are SGHAT and FQNNGV. The V end lost 1 base, the J end lost 5 bases, and 12 bases lay between the germline ends. The CDR3 DNA reads as TGTGCCAGCAGCTTAGGAGGGTTACGTGATCAGCCCCAGCATTTT. Translating gives CASSLGGLRDQPQHF. Based on the CDR3 plus reference TRBV11-2 and TRBJ1-5, the full variable domain is EAGVAQSPRYKIIEKRQSVAFWCNPISGHATLYWYQQILGQGPKLLIQFQNNGVVDDSQLPKDRFSAERLKGVDSTLKIQPAKLEDSAVYLCASSLGGLRDQPQHFGDGTRLSIL.

This clone was counted only a few times. The chain couples TRBV7-3 to TRBJ2-2, with TRBD2 matching over 7 bases. Trimming cost V 2 bases and J 1 base; bases outside gene matches: 7. The CDR3 is made up of 17 amino acids. CDR1 is SGHTA, CDR2 FQGTGA, per germline. The CDR3 loop reads CASSLRAGTKNTGELFF. The CDR3, as DNA: TGTGCCAGCAGCTTACGAGCCGGGACTAAGAACACCGGGGAGCTGTTTTTT.

CDR3 sequence (DNA): TGTGCCAGCTCACGTGCAGGGATCTCGGACACTGAAGCTTTCTTT. It translates to CASSRAGISDTEAFF. The V call is TRBV18, the J call TRBJ1-1; possible D gene TRBD1, 5 bases. There are 15 residues in the CDR3. V was trimmed by 4 bases and J by 3 bases, leaving 15 bases between them. In germline, CDR1 is KGHSH, CDR2 LQKENI.

This clone appeared a few times. This sequence joins TRBV11-3 and TRBJ2-1, with 9 bases identical to TRBD2. Unmatched junction bases numbered 4, after V lost 5 bases and J lost 2 bases. From germline, CDR1 is SGHNT and CDR2 YENEEA. The CDR3 loop spans 15 amino acids. Here the CDR3 reads CASSLSGGPYNEQFF. The CDR3 DNA reads as TGTGCCAGCAGCCTCAGCGGGGGGCCCTACAATGAGCAGTTCTTC.

The rearrangement uses TRBV4-2 and TRBJ2-7; TRBD2 matches 8 bases. The ends lost 0 bases at V and 4 bases at J; junction bases unmatched: 5. The CDR3 totals 15 residues. The V gene's germline CDR1 is LGHNA and CDR2 YNFKEQ. Written as DNA, the CDR3 is TGTGCCAGCAGCCAAGATGCACTAGCGGAGTACGAGCAGTACTTC. Its protein product is CASSQDALAEYEQYF.

The chain carries TRBV2 and TRBJ1-6; weak D call: TRBD1 (5 bases). V gave up 6 bases and J gave up 6 bases, with 9 bases separating them. The CDR3 covers 13 residues. Germline V gene sequence: CDR1 SNHLY, CDR2 FYNNEI. The CDR3 DNA reads as TGTGCCAGCAGACAGGAAATTAATTCACCCCTCCACTTT. Translating it yields CASRQEINSPLHF.

Worth noting for this clone: The junction shows a germline mismatch at one end, possibly a read error. The chain couples TRBV7-7 to TRBJ2-1; D is tentatively TRBD1 or TRBD2 (6 bases each). The germline V gene has CDR1 SSHAT and CDR2 FNYEAQ (reference sequence). The length of the CDR3 is 13 residues. The CDR3 bases are TGTGCTAGCAGCTTAGGAGGGGGGACTGAGCAGTTCTTC. Translating it yields CASSLGGGTEQFF.

The rearrangement links TRBV9 to TRBJ2-7, with 7 positions matching TRBD1. CDR3 length: 14 amino acids. Trimming cost V 4 bases and J 0 bases; bases outside gene matches: 4. Germline values: CDR1 SGDLS, CDR2 YYNGEE. The CDR3, as DNA: TGTGCCAGCAGCCCCCGACAGGGCTCCTACGAGCAGTACTTC. Translating gives CASSPRQGSYEQYF.

V gene TRBV11-1 combines with J gene TRBJ2-1; no firm D call. Germline V gene lookup returns CDR1 SGHAT and CDR2 FQDESV (reference sequence). This CDR3 is 13 amino acids long. V lost 10 bases to trimming and J lost 4 bases, with 14 bases between them. This CDR3 reads CATLRLGYNEQFF. The CDR3 DNA reads TGTGCCACACTCAGACTGGGGTACAATGAGCAGTTCTTC.

The gene calls are TRBV11-2 and TRBJ2-3; no reliable D call. This CDR3 comprises 15 residues. Germline assignment: CDR1 SGHAT and CDR2 FQNNGV. V was clipped by 1 base and J by 2 bases, with 10 bases between them. Written as DNA, the CDR3 is TGTGCCAGCAGCTTAGTGCGCGAGTCCACAGATACGCAGTATTTT. Its translation: CASSLVRESTDTQYF.

This chain connects TRBV28 to TRBJ1-3, with D uncertain. V was cut by 3 bases and J by 8 bases, with 14 bases left in between. CDR1 and CDR2 from the germline V gene are MDHEN and SYDVKM. This CDR3 contains 14 residues. The CDR3, as DNA: TGTGCCAGCAGTTTTTGGGCTTCAGGATACACCATATATTTT. Translation gives CASSFWASGYTIYF.

The chain uses TRBV3-1 (or the pseudogene TRBV3-2) and TRBJ1-1; no definite D call. Germline values: CDR1 LGHDT, CDR2 YNNKEL (reference sequence). This CDR3 contains 15 residues. Deletions cut 0 bases from V and 1 base from J, with 9 bases between. CDR3 in DNA: TGTGCCAGCAGCCAAGAGGGCATGGGGAACACTGAAGCTTTCTTT. This sequence encodes CASSQEGMGNTEAFF.

The rearrangement joins TRBV28 to TRBJ1-2, with 8 nucleotides matching TRBD1. The CDR3 contains 14 residues. The germline CDR1 and CDR2 sequences are MDHEN and SYDVKM. After removal of 3 bases from V and 4 bases from J, the junction contained 4 bases not matched to a gene. The CDR3 loop reads CASSLDRVSYGYTF. The CDR3 nucleotides read TGTGCCAGCAGTTTGGACAGGGTCTCCTATGGCTACACCTTC.

This chain connects TRBV12-3 or TRBV12-4 to TRBJ1-1; maybe TRBD1 (5 bases). The CDR3 has 12 amino acids. V was cut by 5 bases and J by 8 bases, with 12 bases left in between. CDR3 nucleotide sequence: TGTGCCAGCAGTCGCGACAGCGGGGAAGCTTTCTTT. Translated, it gives CASSRDSGEAFF.

This chain joins TRBV9 and TRBJ1-1; no clear D. V was clipped by 5 bases and J by 2 bases, with 16 bases between them. This CDR3 spans 15 amino acids. Germline loops: CDR1 SGDLS, CDR2 YYNGEE. The CDR3 protein is CASRPAGLGNTEAFF. The CDR3, as DNA: TGTGCCAGCAGGCCCGCCGGGTTGGGTAACACTGAAGCTTTCTTT.

This chain uses TRBV29-1 with TRBJ2-2, with D possibly being TRBD2 (6 bases). V lost 7 bases, J lost 1 base, and 16 bases lay in between. This CDR3 spans 15 amino acids. Germline CDR1 and CDR2: SQVTM and ANQGSEA. This CDR3 reads CSAEGGRGNTGELFF. The CDR3 DNA is TGCAGCGCGGAAGGCGGGCGGGGGAACACCGGGGAGCTGTTTTTT.

The chain uses TRBV12-5 and TRBJ2-7, with a weak D call TRBD1 (6 bases). Trimming pared 6 bases from V and 6 bases from J, leaving 21 bases between. Germline V gene lookup returns CDR1 LGHNT and CDR2 FRNRAP. The CDR3 is made up of 15 amino acids. The CDR3 here is CASGFRDTQAGEQYF. The CDR3 DNA follows: TGTGCTAGTGGCTTCCGGGACACCCAGGCGGGCGAGCAGTACTTC.